One sample yielded the 25 T cell receptor beta chains listed below, sequenced in a study of lymphopenia after photon versus proton radiotherapy. Measured with immunoSEQ multiplex PCR; TCRdb has only the in-frame clones, and not every one. The sample has 150,000 to 200,000 clones; about nine tenths are singletons. The starting material was peripheral blood, obtained from a patient treated with photon-based radiotherapy. The receptors come from a man between 45 and 60 years old with gastric cancer.

The genes are TRBV5-1 and TRBJ2-1; unclear D gene. Germline lookup yields CDR1 SGHRS and CDR2 YFSETQ. Trimming took 1 base from V and 0 from J, leaving 8 bases between them. The CDR3 sequence is 15 residues long. The CDR3 DNA follows: TGCGCCAGCAGCTTGATGGGCGCCTCCTACAATGAGCAGTTCTTC. This sequence encodes CASSLMGASYNEQFF.

This chain connects TRBV19 to TRBJ2-3; 11 bases map to TRBD2. CDR1 LNHDA and CDR2 SQIVND come from the germline V gene (reference sequence). CDR3 length: 15 amino acids. Trimming took 7 bases from V and 5 from J; bases not matched to a gene: 8. The CDR3 reads CASTPTSGAVDTQYF. Written as DNA, the CDR3 is TGTGCCAGTACTCCGACTAGCGGGGCGGTAGATACGCAGTATTTT. Looking up the rest from reference TRBV19 and TRBJ2-3 gives the full variable domain: DGGITQSPKYLFRKEGQNVTLSCEQNLNHDAMYWYRQDPGQGLRLIYYSQIVNDFQKGDIAEGYSVSREKKESFPLTVTSAQKNPTAFYLCASTPTSGAVDTQYFGPGTRLTVL.

The chain joins TRBV6-5 to TRBJ2-7; 8 bases fit TRBD2. CDR1 MNHEY and CDR2 SVGAGI come from the germline V gene. The CDR3 totals 14 residues. V lost 6 bases and J lost 3; bases outside the gene matches: 7. CDR3 sequence (DNA): TGTGCCAGCAGGGAGCGGGAGTCGTACTACGAGCAGTACTTC. This gives the protein CASRERESYYEQYF.

Here the CDR3 reads CASSSGTSSYNEQFF. In DNA form, the CDR3 reads TGTGCCAGCAGCTCAGGGACCTCTTCCTACAATGAGCAGTTCTTC. V and J are TRBV5-4 and TRBJ2-1; possibly TRBD1 or TRBD2 for D (5 bases each). CDR1 SGHNT and CDR2 YYREEE come from the germline V gene (reference sequence). The CDR3 consists of 15 residues. The V end was cut by 3 bases, the J end by 1 base, with 11 bases between.

V usage is TRBV5-4 and J usage is TRBJ1-2, with TRBD1 identical over 9 bases. CDR1 SGHNT and CDR2 YYREEE come from the germline V gene (reference sequence). V shed 5 bases and J 6 bases; nucleotides not matched to a gene: 5. There are 13 residues in the CDR3. The chain's CDR3 is CASRETGGHGYTF. The CDR3, as DNA: TGTGCCAGCAGGGAAACAGGGGGCCATGGCTACACCTTC.

The chain is built from TRBV27 and TRBJ2-1; weak D call: TRBD1 (5 bases). V lost 4 bases to trimming and J lost 5 bases, with 12 bases between them. CDR1 is MNHEY, CDR2 SMNVEV, per germline (reference sequence). This CDR3 comprises 14 residues. The CDR3 DNA follows: TGTGCCAGCAGTTCCAAGGGGCGAAACAATGAGCAGTTCTTC. Its translation: CASSSKGRNNEQFF.

As DNA, the CDR3 is TGTGCCAGCAGCCCGCTAGCGGGAGCTTACAATGAGCAGTTCTTC. It translates to CASSPLAGAYNEQFF. The chain couples TRBV14 to TRBJ2-1; 10 bases fit TRBD2. CDR1 is SGHDN, CDR2 FVKESK, per germline. Germline trimming cut 4 bases from V and 4 bases from J; bases unmatched to any gene: 4. The CDR3 totals 15 residues.

The chain carries TRBV18 and TRBJ2-1, with 12 nucleotides matching TRBD2. Looked up from germline, CDR1 is KGHSH and CDR2 is LQKENI. V gave up 6 bases and J gave up 7 bases; unmatched junction bases: 7. The CDR3 spans 15 residues. CDR3 coding DNA: TGTGCCAGCTCTGCACTAGCGGGAGGAAATAATGAGCAGTTCTTC. It translates to CASSALAGGNNEQFF.

This sequence joins TRBV2 and TRBJ2-1; 7 bases are a match to TRBD1. The CDR3 sequence is 15 residues long. With V trimmed by 7 bases and J by 7 bases, 13 bases remained unmatched. CDR1 and CDR2 from the germline V gene are SNHLY and FYNNEI. The DNA for the CDR3 is TGTGCCAGCACCGGGACAGTCACCAGAGAAAATGAGCAGTTCTTC. Translating it yields CASTGTVTRENEQFF.

The chain employs TRBV7-2 and TRBJ1-5; no clear D. CDR1 is SGHTA and CDR2 is FQGNSA in the germline V gene. Trimming took 5 bases from V and 5 from J, leaving 13 bases between them. The CDR3 length is 14 residues. The CDR3 loop is CASSLRVQDQPQHF. DNA of the CDR3: TGTGCCAGCAGCCTCCGGGTCCAGGATCAGCCCCAGCATTTT.

CDR3: CAISGEAKNTEAFF. The CDR3 DNA reads TGTGCCATCAGTGGGGAGGCCAAGAACACTGAAGCTTTCTTT. This rearrangement joins TRBV10-3 to TRBJ1-1; D is undetermined. V was trimmed by 4 bases and J by 1 base, leaving 10 bases between them. Germline V gene sequence: CDR1 ENHRY, CDR2 SYGVKD. The CDR3 has 14 residues.

The rearrangement uses TRBV27 and TRBJ2-1; D not resolved. The germline V and J ends were trimmed by 1 base and 5 bases, with 9 bases remaining between them. This CDR3 has 14 residues. Germline lookup yields CDR1 MNHEY and CDR2 SMNVEV (reference sequence). CDR3 sequence: CASSLWQHNNEQFF. The CDR3 DNA follows: TGTGCCAGCAGTTTATGGCAGCATAACAATGAGCAGTTCTTC.

The chain employs TRBV4-1 and TRBJ1-1; 9 bases agree with TRBD1. This CDR3 is 14 amino acids long. CDR1 MGHRA and CDR2 YSYEKL come from the germline V gene. V gave up 4 bases and J gave up 6 bases; unmatched junction bases: 6. Here the CDR3 DNA reads TGCGCCAGCAGCCCCCGACAGGGGGGCCCTGAAGCTTTCTTT. As protein: CASSPRQGGPEAFF.

V gene TRBV6-5 combines with J gene TRBJ1-1, with 8 bases aligning to TRBD1. Trimming cost V 5 bases and J 8 bases; bases outside gene matches: 10. The CDR3 runs to 14 residues. Germline V lookup: CDR1 MNHEY, CDR2 SVGAGI. CDR3 nucleotide sequence: TGTGCCAGCAGTACACGACAGGGGCTAAGGGAAGCTTTCTTT. Its protein is CASSTRQGLREAFF.

This chain links TRBV27 with TRBJ1-5; D possibly corresponds to TRBD1 (5 bases). Trimming took off 3 bases at V and 4 bases at J, with 10 bases between the two ends. CDR3 size: 14 residues. Germline CDR1 is MNHEY and CDR2 is SMNVEV (reference sequence). CDR3 coding DNA: TGTGCCAGCAGTTTCGGGGGACCTAATCAGCCCCAGCATTTT. This sequence encodes CASSFGGPNQPQHF.

This clone was recorded once. The chain has TRBV28 and TRBJ1-1, with 7 bases lining up with TRBD1. The V gene's germline CDR1 is MDHEN and CDR2 SYDVKM. J lost 4 bases, V lost 3 bases, and 8 bases had no gene match. The CDR3 spans 15 residues. The CDR3 region is CASSLARGRGTEAFF. The CDR3, as DNA: TGTGCCAGCAGTTTGGCCAGGGGGAGGGGCACTGAAGCTTTCTTT. The whole variable domain, filled in from reference TRBV28 and TRBJ1-1, reads DVKVTQSSRYLVKRTGEKVFLECVQDMDHENMFWYRQDPGLGLRLIYFSYDVKMKEKGDIPEGYSVSREKKERFSLILESASTNQTSMYLCASSLARGRGTEAFFGQGTRLTVV.

This chain connects TRBV6-1 to TRBJ1-2; tentative D call: TRBD1 (6 bases). Per the germline V gene, CDR1 is MNHNS and CDR2 is SASEGT. V gave up 6 bases and J gave up 4 bases, with 9 bases separating them. The CDR3 spans 12 residues. The CDR3 loop reads CASSADSYGYTF. The CDR3 coding sequence is TGTGCCAGCAGCGCGGACAGCTATGGCTACACCTTC.

The gene calls are TRBV6-5 and TRBJ1-1; 7 bases are shared with TRBD1. Per germline, CDR1 MNHEY and CDR2 SVGAGI. The CDR3 has 13 amino acids. With 7 bases clipped from V and 0 bases from J, the junction kept 2 bases outside the gene matches. CDR3 sequence reads: CASTGQVNTEAFF. DNA for the CDR3: TGTGCCAGCACAGGACAGGTGAACACTGAAGCTTTCTTT.

The chain recombines TRBV27 with TRBJ2-1, with TRBD2 identical over 10 bases. Germline CDR1 and CDR2: MNHEY and SMNVEV (reference sequence). Unmatched junction bases numbered 5, after V lost 6 bases and J lost 0 bases. The CDR3 spans 16 residues. The CDR3 DNA follows: TGTGCCAGCAGGAGGACTAGCGGTAGCTCCTACAATGAGCAGTTCTTC. The encoded protein is CASRRTSGSSYNEQFF.

The rearrangement links TRBV4-1 to TRBJ2-2; 8 bases align to TRBD1. This CDR3 is 17 amino acids long. The V and J ends lost 2 bases and 3 bases, in that order; junction bases with no gene match: 8. Germline V gives CDR1 MGHRA, CDR2 YSYEKL. The CDR3 sequence is CASSQSEGQEYTGELFF. CDR3 nucleotides: TGCGCCAGCAGCCAATCAGAGGGACAGGAATACACCGGGGAGCTGTTTTTT.

The chain combines TRBV5-4 with TRBJ2-5; possibly TRBD2 for D (7 bases). Trimming removed 4 bases from V and 1 base from J, with 11 bases in between. Germline V gene lookup returns CDR1 SGHNT and CDR2 YYREEE (reference sequence). The CDR3 has 14 amino acids. CDR3 loop: CASSEGGTQETQYF. The CDR3 region has the DNA TGTGCCAGCAGCGAGGGGGGGACCCAAGAGACCCAGTACTTC.

The V call is TRBV5-5, the J call TRBJ1-1; no reliable D call. The CDR3 spans 15 residues. CDR1 SGHKS and CDR2 YYEKEE come from the germline V gene (reference sequence). Trimming cost V 3 bases and J 5 bases, with 17 bases left between them. The CDR3 DNA reads as TGTGCCAGCAGCTCCGTCCTGCTGACTTCTACTGAAGCTTTCTTT. Its protein product is CASSSVLLTSTEAFF. The whole variable domain, remainder taken from reference TRBV5-5 and TRBJ1-1, is DAGVTQSPTHLIKTRGQQVTLRCSPISGHKSVSWYQQVLGQGPQFIFQYYEKEERGRGNFPDRFSARQFPNYSSELNVNALLLGDSALYLCASSSVLLTSTEAFFGQGTRLTVV.

The chain joins TRBV28 to TRBJ2-6; no clear D. This CDR3 has 15 residues. The germline V gene encodes CDR1 MDHEN and CDR2 SYDVKM. V dropped 3 bases and J dropped 4 bases, with 10 bases sitting between them. CDR3 sequence: CASSFLGLGANVLTF. CDR3 DNA sequence: TGTGCCAGCAGTTTTCTTGGCCTCGGGGCCAACGTCCTGACTTTC.

This chain links TRBV6-4 with TRBJ1-1; 7 bases are shared with TRBD1. CDR3 size: 15 residues. Per germline, CDR1 MRHNA and CDR2 SNTAGT. The V segment lost 6 bases and the J segment 1 base; nucleotides outside the gene matches: 8. Written as DNA, the CDR3 is TGTGCCAGCAGCCGGGACAGAGGGACGAACACTGAAGCTTTCTTT. The encoded protein is CASSRDRGTNTEAFF.

This clone is a singleton in its sample. This chain uses TRBV13 with TRBJ1-3, with unresolved D. Trimming left V 1 base short and J 0 bases short, with 4 bases between. CDR1 is PRHDT and CDR2 is FYEKMQ in the germline V gene (reference sequence). The CDR3 runs 14 residues. CDR3 loop: CASSLEGSGNTIYF. The DNA of the CDR3 is TGTGCCAGCAGCTTAGAGGGCTCTGGAAACACCATATATTTT.